The present TCR beta chain was sequenced within a study of T cell repertoires in cytomegalovirus infection. Across the whole study: Epitope selection comprised recently identified HLA-C-restricted CMV epitopes and well-studied HLA-B-restricted CMV epitopes. Study-wide points: The response measured ex vivo was dominated by TCR beta clonotypes (HLA-C-restricted and CMV-specific).

TCRdb processed the reads anew with MiXCR; each CDR3 protein has one entry. The sample comprises about 830,000 distinct CDR3 sequences, approximately 32% of which are singletons, and 9.5% to 15% rests with the top ten. In the case of this clonotype: Its antigen remains unidentified.

The J segment lost 3 bases and the V segment lost 2 bases, leaving 7 bases of the junction unmatched. The CDR3 consists of 16 residues. CDR1 is MNHEY and CDR2 is SVGEGT in the germline V gene. The V gene is TRBV6-2 or TRBV6-3, the J gene TRBJ2-1; 7 bases are a match to TRBD1. The sample here was cultured CD8+ T cells from PBMCs, taken from culture after CMV antigen stimulation. The sequence derives from a human donor in good health (CMV status not recorded). Some clones in this sample may be carry-over from other donors' samples. CDR3 residues: CASSYPGQFLYNEQFF. The CDR3 DNA sequence: TGTGCCAGCAGTTACCCGGGACAGTTCCTCTACAATGAGCAGTTCTTC.